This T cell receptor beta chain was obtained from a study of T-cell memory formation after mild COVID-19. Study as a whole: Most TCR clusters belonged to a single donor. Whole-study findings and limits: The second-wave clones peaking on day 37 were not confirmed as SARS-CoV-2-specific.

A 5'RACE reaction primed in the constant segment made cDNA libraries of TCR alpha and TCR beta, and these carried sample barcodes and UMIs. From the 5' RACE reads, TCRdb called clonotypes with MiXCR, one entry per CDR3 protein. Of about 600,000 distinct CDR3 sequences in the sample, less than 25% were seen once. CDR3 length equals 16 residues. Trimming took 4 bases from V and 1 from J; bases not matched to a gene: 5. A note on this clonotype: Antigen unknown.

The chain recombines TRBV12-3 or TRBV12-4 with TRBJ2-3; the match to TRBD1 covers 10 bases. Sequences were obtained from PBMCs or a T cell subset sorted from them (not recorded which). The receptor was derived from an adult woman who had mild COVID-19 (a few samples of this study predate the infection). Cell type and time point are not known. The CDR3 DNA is TGTGCCAGCAGTTCCCCCGGGACAGGGGGCACAGATACGCAGTATTTT. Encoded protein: CASSSPGTGGTDTQYF.